Listed below are T cell receptor beta chains from one sample, sequenced in a study of T-cell memory formation after mild COVID-19. TCRdb reanalysed the 5' RACE reads using MiXCR and keeps one entry per CDR3 protein. Of about 140,000 distinct CDR3 sequences listed, 14% are singletons. The material sequenced was PBMCs or a T cell subset sorted from them (not recorded which). Receptor source: an adult woman who had mild COVID-19 (a few samples of this study predate the infection). Cell type and time point are not known. The CDR3 runs from the conserved cysteine through the conserved F or W. The D gene is left open where the match is weak. Part of the rows lack a size; the others show once, few, many or a class for expanded clones.

d_gene	v_gene	j_gene	abundance	CDR3aa	CDR3nt
.	TRBV12-3/TRBV12-4	TRBJ2-1	.	CASISPGLGYNDQFF	TGTGCCAGTATCTCCCCGGGGCTAGGCTACAATGACCAGTTCTTC
.	TRBV4-3	TRBJ2-7	few	CASSQDAGFSYEQYF	TGCGCCAGCAGCCAAGATGCGGGATTCTCCTACGAGCAGTACTTC
.	TRBV4-2	TRBJ2-1	.	CASSQDPPPGVWPYNEQFF	TGTGCCAGCAGCCAAGACCCTCCCCCGGGAGTGTGGCCGTACAATGAGCAGTTCTTC
TRBD2	TRBV4-1	TRBJ2-5	few	CASSQGVSGRKETQYF	TGCGCCAGCAGCCAAGGGGTTAGCGGGAGAAAAGAGACCCAGTACTTC
TRBD1	TRBV12-3/TRBV12-4	TRBJ1-1	.	CASSPGQGVWTEAFF	TGTGCCAGCAGCCCGGGACAGGGGGTGTGGACTGAAGCTTTCTTT
TRBD2	TRBV29-1	TRBJ2-7	.	CSVAGTSGTPDSYEQYF	TGCAGCGTTGCCGGGACTAGCGGGACCCCAGACTCCTACGAGCAGTACTTC
.	TRBV12-3/TRBV12-4	TRBJ2-7	many	CASRPPVGDEQYF	TGTGCCAGCAGGCCGCCCGTTGGGGACGAGCAGTACTTC
.	TRBV6-2/TRBV6-3	TRBJ1-1	.	CASSPIRVEGNTEAFF	TGTGCCAGCAGTCCAATTCGTGTCGAAGGAAACACTGAAGCTTTCTTT
.	TRBV27	TRBJ2-5	.	CASRPCGGPRYF	TGTGCCAGCCGTCCCTGTGGGGGGCCAAGGTACTTC
.	TRBV12-5	TRBJ1-2	.	CASGLVYDAGAF	TGTGCTAGTGGTTTGGTGTACGACGCGGGCGCCTTC
TRBD2	TRBV5-4	TRBJ2-1	.	CASSSETSGRAEVFEQFF	TGTGCCAGCAGCTCGGAGACTAGCGGGAGGGCAGAGGTTTTTGAGCAGTTCTTC
TRBD2	TRBV9	TRBJ2-7	few	CASQRGGSGEQYF	TGTGCCTCTCAGCGGGGGGGCTCGGGAGAGCAGTACTTC
TRBD2	TRBV3-1	TRBJ2-1	.	CASSPERGFYNEQFF	TGTGCCAGCAGCCCGGAGCGGGGTTTCTACAATGAGCAGTTCTTC
TRBD1	TRBV2	TRBJ2-5	few	CASRGTAEETQYF	TGTGCCAGCAGAGGGACAGCTGAAGAGACCCAGTACTTC
.	TRBV11-2	TRBJ1-2	.	CASSLGGARGYTF	TGTGCCAGCAGCTTAGGGGGGGCGCGGGGCTACACCTTC
.	TRBV15	TRBJ2-1	few	CATSRAGRNEQFF	TGTGCCACCAGCAGAGCGGGCAGAAATGAGCAGTTCTTC
TRBD1	TRBV15	TRBJ1-6	few	CATSSLRTGENSPLHF	TGTGCCACCAGCAGTCTTCGGACAGGGGAAAATTCACCCCTCCACTTT